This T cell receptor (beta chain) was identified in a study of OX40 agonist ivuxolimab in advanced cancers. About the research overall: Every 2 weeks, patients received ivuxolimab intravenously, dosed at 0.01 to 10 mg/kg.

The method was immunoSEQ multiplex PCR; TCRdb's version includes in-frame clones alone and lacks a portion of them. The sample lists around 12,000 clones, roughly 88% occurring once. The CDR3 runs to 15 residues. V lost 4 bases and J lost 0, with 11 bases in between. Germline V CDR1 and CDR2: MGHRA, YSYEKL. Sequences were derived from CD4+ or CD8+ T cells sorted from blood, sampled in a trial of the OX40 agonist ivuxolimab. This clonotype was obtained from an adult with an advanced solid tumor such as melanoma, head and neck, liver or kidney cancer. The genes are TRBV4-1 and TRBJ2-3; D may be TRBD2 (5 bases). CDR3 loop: CASSLASFSTDTQYF. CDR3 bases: TGCGCCAGCAGCCTGGCTAGCTTTAGCACAGATACGCAGTATTTT.